The 22 T cell receptor beta chains below come from one sample, sequenced in a study of shared clonotypes between healthy human individuals. This table comes from immunoSEQ multiplex PCR, and its TCRdb copy is limited to in-frame clones, with some not included. The sample records 450,000 to 500,000 clones, 81% being singletons. Sample: PBMCs. The receptor set was obtained from a woman in her thirties or forties in good health. Some clones in this sample may be carry-over from other donors' samples.

Comment on this clone: Only one base separates this from a far larger clonotype, so it likely reflects a read error. The sample has other DNA sequences that encode this CDR3 too. This rearrangement joins TRBV29-1 to TRBJ2-5; D is possibly TRBD1 or TRBD2 (6 bases each). Germline loops: CDR1 SQVTM, CDR2 ANQGSEA. CDR3 length equals 13 residues. Trimming took 6 bases from V and 1 from J, leaving 12 bases between them. The CDR3 sequence: CSVGGWAQETQYF. The CDR3 DNA follows: TGCAGCGTGGGGGGCTGGGCCCAAGAGACCCAGTACTTC.

Note on this clone: Since a far larger clone is one base different, this is likely a read error. The chain joins TRBV29-1 to TRBJ1-1; D not resolved. Germline CDR1 reads SQVTM; CDR2 reads ANQGSEA. Deletions cut 4 bases from V and 4 bases from J, with 10 bases between. The CDR3 has 12 residues. CDR3 DNA: TGCAGCGTTGGTTTCAGCCGCACTGAAGCTTTCTTT. Protein product: CSVGFSRTEAFF.

The chain couples TRBV6-1 to TRBJ2-2, with 10 bases lining up with TRBD2. The CDR3 extends over 14 amino acids. Trimming at V came to 4 bases and at J to 4 bases, leaving 0 bases not matched to a gene. Germline V gene data show CDR1 as MNHNS and CDR2 as SASEGT. CDR3 region: CASSASGSTGELFF. The CDR3 region has the DNA TGTGCCAGCAGTGCTAGCGGGAGCACCGGGGAGCTGTTTTTT.

The V and J genes are TRBV15 and TRBJ2-5; D is undetermined. This CDR3 has 13 amino acids. Germline V gives CDR1 LNHNV, CDR2 YYDKDF (reference sequence). V was shortened by 2 bases and J by 3 bases, with 7 bases between the two germline ends. In DNA, the CDR3 is TGTGCCACCAGCAGACTAGGAAAAGAGACCCAGTACTTC. This translates into CATSRLGKETQYF. The whole variable domain, remainder taken from reference TRBV15 and TRBJ2-5, is DAMVIQNPRYQVTQFGKPVTLSCSQTLNHNVMYWYQQKSSQAPKLLFHYYDKDFNNEADTPDNFQSRRPNTSFCFLDIRSPGLGDTAMYLCATSRLGKETQYFGPGTRLLVL.

Regarding this clone: The same CDR3 is also encoded by other DNA sequences in this sample. The rearrangement joins TRBV15 to TRBJ2-7; TRBD1 might be the D (6 bases). V was pared by 5 bases and J by 4 bases, with 15 bases between. Germline V gene lookup returns CDR1 LNHNV and CDR2 YYDKDF (reference sequence). The CDR3 extends over 14 amino acids. This chain's CDR3 is CATSPEGVGYEQYF. CDR3 DNA: TGTGCCACCAGCCCCGAGGGGGTGGGTTACGAGCAGTACTTC.

The V call is TRBV30, the J call TRBJ1-4, with TRBD1 matching 7 bases. Germline values: CDR1 GTSNPN, CDR2 SVGIG (reference sequence). The trim removed 0 bases at V and 8 bases at J, leaving 6 bases unmatched. The CDR3 length is 14 residues. This chain's CDR3 is CAWSVSRGREKLFF. In nucleotides, the CDR3 is TGTGCCTGGAGTGTCTCCAGGGGGAGGGAAAAACTGTTTTTT.

This sequence joins TRBV30 and TRBJ2-3; 11 positions match TRBD2. Per germline, CDR1 GTSNPN and CDR2 SVGIG (reference sequence). The CDR3 contains 15 residues. With 2 bases clipped from V and 2 bases from J, the junction kept 3 bases outside the gene matches. DNA of the CDR3: TGTGCCTGGAGTCCTAGCGGGAGGCCCACAGATACGCAGTATTTT. This encodes CAWSPSGRPTDTQYF.

V usage is TRBV5-1 and J usage is TRBJ2-5; tentatively, D is TRBD1 (6 bases). CDR1 is SGHRS, CDR2 YFSETQ, per germline. V lost 4 bases, J lost 2 bases, and 15 bases lay in between. This CDR3 spans 15 amino acids. The CDR3 nucleotides are TGCGCCAGCAGCGTGCAGGGGACGGGTCAAGAGACCCAGTACTTC. Protein product: CASSVQGTGQETQYF.

Comment on this clone: Only one base separates this from a far larger clonotype, so it likely reflects a read error. The chain is built from TRBV4-3 and TRBJ1-1; weak D call: TRBD1 (5 bases). Germline V lookup: CDR1 LGHNA, CDR2 YSLEER. The CDR3 runs 14 residues. CDR3 region: CASSLTGGNTGAFF. In DNA, the CDR3 is TGCGCCAGCAGCCTCACAGGTGGGAACACTGGAGCTTTCTTT.

There are many counts of this clone. The chain is built from TRBV19 and TRBJ2-7; 10 bases line up with TRBD1. This CDR3 contains 15 residues. Germline V gives CDR1 LNHDA, CDR2 SQIVND (reference sequence). Trimming removed 5 bases from V and 1 base from J; junction bases left unmatched: 5. The CDR3 sequence: CASSVDRGPSYEQYF. The CDR3 nucleotides read TGTGCCAGTAGTGTCGACAGGGGGCCGTCCTACGAGCAGTACTTC.

This clone has ten or more counts. The V call is TRBV19, the J call TRBJ2-2, with 7 bases identical to TRBD1. Germline V lookup: CDR1 LNHDA, CDR2 SQIVND (reference sequence). Losses at the gene ends were 4 bases for V and 6 bases for J; bases not matched to a gene: 8. This CDR3 has 15 amino acids. The CDR3 coding sequence is TGTGCCAGTAGTAGAAGGGACAGTGCGCCCGGGGAGCTGTTTTTT. This gives the protein CASSRRDSAPGELFF.

This clone has at least ten counts. This chain links TRBV5-4 with TRBJ2-7; possibly TRBD2 for D (5 bases). The CDR3 sequence is 15 residues long. The V end lost 4 bases, the J end lost 3 bases, and 17 bases lay between the germline ends. Germline CDR1 SGHNT, CDR2 YYREEE (reference sequence). The CDR3: CASSPSGAENYEQYF. The CDR3 coding sequence is TGTGCCAGCAGCCCGTCTGGAGCGGAAAACTACGAGCAGTACTTC.

Worth noting for this clone: A read error likely explains this, since a far larger clone differs by one base. This chain connects TRBV5-4 to TRBJ1-2; no clear D. Germline V gene sequence: CDR1 SGHNT, CDR2 YYREEE (reference sequence). This CDR3 contains 14 residues. The DNA for the CDR3 is TGTGCCAGCAGCTTGGATCGGGGTAGCTATGGCCACACCTTC. Its translation is CASSLDRGSYGHTF.

This clone was observed a single time. This chain connects TRBV10-3 to TRBJ1-1; no clear D gene. This CDR3 has 13 amino acids. Germline assignment: CDR1 ENHRY and CDR2 SYGVKD. Between the trimmed V and J ends, which lost 5 bases and 3 bases, there was a span of 10 bases. Here the CDR3 DNA reads TGTGCCATCAGTCGCGATATTTACACTGAAGCTTTCTTT. This translates into CAISRDIYTEAFF.

The chain links TRBV25-1 to TRBJ2-7, with a tentative D call TRBD2 (6 bases). The CDR3 is made up of 14 amino acids. The germline V and J ends were trimmed by 3 bases and 4 bases, with 13 bases remaining between them. Germline CDR1 reads MGHDK; CDR2 reads SYGVNS. The CDR3 sequence is CASSDLRGTYEQYF. CDR3 DNA sequence: TGTGCCAGCAGTGACCTCCGGGGGACGTACGAGCAGTACTTC.

This clone was counted ten times or more. The chain recombines TRBV6-1 with TRBJ2-4; no firm D call. V shed 2 bases and J shed 5 bases, with 19 bases lying between them. Germline V gene lookup returns CDR1 MNHNS and CDR2 SASEGT. The CDR3 runs to 17 residues. DNA of the CDR3: TGTGCCAGCAGTGAACCGGTGGCCGCTGCCTTTGAAAACATTCAGTACTTC. This codes for CASSEPVAAAFENIQYF.

This chain joins TRBV5-4 and TRBJ2-3; TRBD2 agrees at 8 bases. The CDR3 is 16 residues long. V lost 1 base and J lost 1; bases outside the gene matches: 5. Germline lookup yields CDR1 SGHNT and CDR2 YYREEE (reference sequence). The CDR3 sequence: CASSLKVGGGTDTQYF. CDR3 nucleotides: TGTGCCAGCAGCTTGAAGGTCGGGGGGGGCACAGATACGCAGTATTTT. Variable domain in full (rest from reference TRBV5-4 and TRBJ2-3): ETGVTQSPTHLIKTRGQQVTLRCSSQSGHNTVSWYQQALGQGPQFIFQYYREEENGRGNFPPRFSGLQFPNYSSELNVNALELDDSALYLCASSLKVGGGTDTQYFGPGTRLTVL.

The gene calls are TRBV29-1 and TRBJ1-2; D is undetermined. Trimming removed 0 bases at V and 8 bases at J, with 10 bases between. Germline V lookup: CDR1 SQVTM, CDR2 ANQGSEA. The CDR3 contains 12 residues. The CDR3, as DNA: TGCAGCGTTGAAGATCTCGGCAGGGGCTACACCTTC. Translating gives CSVEDLGRGYTF.

With regard to this clone: The junction differs from germline at one of its ends, possibly a read error. The chain recombines TRBV29-1 with TRBJ1-1; unclear D gene. Per the germline V gene, CDR1 is SQVTM and CDR2 is ANQGSEA. CDR3 size: 12 residues. Here the CDR3 reads CSVEDGTGPSPF. For the CDR3, the DNA is TGCAGCGTTGAAGATGGAACCGGCCCCTCACCCTTT.

The chain employs TRBV29-1 and TRBJ2-7, with D unresolved. There are 13 residues in the CDR3. Trimming removed 3 bases at V and 1 base at J, with 10 bases between. The V gene's germline CDR1 is SQVTM and CDR2 ANQGSEA. The chain's CDR3 is CSVDGAGSYEQYF. The DNA for the CDR3 is TGCAGCGTTGACGGAGCCGGGTCCTACGAGCAGTACTTC.

This sequence joins TRBV19 and TRBJ1-1; D unresolved. The CDR3 is 13 residues long. Trimming took 0 bases from V and 8 from J, leaving 10 bases between them. Germline CDR1 and CDR2: LNHDA and SQIVND (reference sequence). The CDR3 region is CASSIDTQTEAFF. DNA of the CDR3: TGTGCCAGTAGTATAGATACCCAGACCGAAGCTTTCTTT.

The rearrangement uses TRBV14 and TRBJ2-5, with unresolved D. This CDR3 is built from 13 residues. Germline V gene sequence: CDR1 SGHDN, CDR2 FVKESK. Trimming removed 4 bases from V and 4 bases from J, with 10 bases in between. Written as DNA, the CDR3 is TGTGCCAGCAGCCCACGGGTAGGAGAGACCCAGTACTTC. It yields the protein CASSPRVGETQYF. The full variable domain, rest sourced from reference TRBV14 and TRBJ2-5, is EAGVTQFPSHSVIEKGQTVTLRCDPISGHDNLYWYRRVMGKEIKFLLHFVKESKQDESGMPNNRFLAERTGGTYSTLKVQPAELEDSGVYFCASSPRVGETQYFGPGTRLLVL.